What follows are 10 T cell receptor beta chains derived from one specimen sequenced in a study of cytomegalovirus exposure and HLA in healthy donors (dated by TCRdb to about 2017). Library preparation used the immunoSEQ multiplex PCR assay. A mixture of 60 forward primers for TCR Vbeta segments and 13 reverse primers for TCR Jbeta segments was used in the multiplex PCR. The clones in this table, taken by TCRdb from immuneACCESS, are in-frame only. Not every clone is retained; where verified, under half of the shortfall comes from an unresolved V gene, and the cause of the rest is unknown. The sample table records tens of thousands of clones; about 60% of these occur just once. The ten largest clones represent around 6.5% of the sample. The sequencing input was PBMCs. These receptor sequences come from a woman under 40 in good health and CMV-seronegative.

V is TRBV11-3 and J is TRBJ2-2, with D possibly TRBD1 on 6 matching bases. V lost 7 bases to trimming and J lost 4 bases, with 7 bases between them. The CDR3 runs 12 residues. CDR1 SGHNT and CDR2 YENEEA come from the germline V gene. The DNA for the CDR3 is TGTGCCAGCAAAGGGGGCACCGGGGAGCTGTTTTTT. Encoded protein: CASKGGTGELFF.

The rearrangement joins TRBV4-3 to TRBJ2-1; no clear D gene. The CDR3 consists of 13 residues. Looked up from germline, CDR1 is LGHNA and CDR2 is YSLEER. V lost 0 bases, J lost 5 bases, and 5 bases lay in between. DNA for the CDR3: TGCGCCAGCAGCCAAGACCCCGACAATGAGCAGTTCTTC. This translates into CASSQDPDNEQFF.

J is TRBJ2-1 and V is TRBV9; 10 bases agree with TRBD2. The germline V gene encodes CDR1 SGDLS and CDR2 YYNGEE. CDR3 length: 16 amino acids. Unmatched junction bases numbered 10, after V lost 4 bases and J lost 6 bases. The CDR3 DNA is TGTGCCAGCAGCTCTGGTGCTAGCGGGGGACTCAATGAGCAGTTCTTC. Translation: CASSSGASGGLNEQFF. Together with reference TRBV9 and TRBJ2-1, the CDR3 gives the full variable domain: DSGVTQTPKHLITATGQRVTLRCSPRSGDLSVYWYQQSLDQGLQFLIQYYNGEERAKGNILERFSAQQFPDLHSELNLSSLELGDSALYFCASSSGASGGLNEQFFGPGTRLTVL.

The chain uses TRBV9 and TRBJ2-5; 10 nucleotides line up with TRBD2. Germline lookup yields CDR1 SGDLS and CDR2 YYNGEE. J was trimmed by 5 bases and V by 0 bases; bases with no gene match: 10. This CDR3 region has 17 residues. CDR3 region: CASSVEVAGGLLETQYF. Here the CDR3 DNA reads TGTGCCAGCAGCGTAGAGGTAGCGGGGGGACTATTGGAGACCCAGTACTTC.

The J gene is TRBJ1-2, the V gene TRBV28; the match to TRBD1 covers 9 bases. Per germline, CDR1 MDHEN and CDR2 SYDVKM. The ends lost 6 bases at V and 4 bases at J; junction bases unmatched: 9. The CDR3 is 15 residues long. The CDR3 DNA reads TGTGCCAGCAGAATCGACGGGACAGGGCCCTATGGCTACACCTTC. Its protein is CASRIDGTGPYGYTF.

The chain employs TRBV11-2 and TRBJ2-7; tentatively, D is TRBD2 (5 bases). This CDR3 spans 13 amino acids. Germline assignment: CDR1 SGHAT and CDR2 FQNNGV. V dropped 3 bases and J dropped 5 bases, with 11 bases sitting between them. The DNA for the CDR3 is TGTGCCAGCAGCTTCAGAGGGTACCACGAGCAGTACTTC. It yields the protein CASSFRGYHEQYF. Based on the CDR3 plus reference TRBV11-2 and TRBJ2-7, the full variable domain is EAGVAQSPRYKIIEKRQSVAFWCNPISGHATLYWYQQILGQGPKLLIQFQNNGVVDDSQLPKDRFSAERLKGVDSTLKIQPAKLEDSAVYLCASSFRGYHEQYFGPGTRLTVT.

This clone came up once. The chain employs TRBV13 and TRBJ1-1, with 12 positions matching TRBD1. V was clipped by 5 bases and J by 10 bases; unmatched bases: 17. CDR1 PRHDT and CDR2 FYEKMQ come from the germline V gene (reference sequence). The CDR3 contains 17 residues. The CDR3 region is CASSPGTSGTGGRGAFF. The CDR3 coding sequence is TGTGCCAGCAGCCCCGGAACCTCCGGGACAGGGGGCCGAGGAGCTTTCTTT.

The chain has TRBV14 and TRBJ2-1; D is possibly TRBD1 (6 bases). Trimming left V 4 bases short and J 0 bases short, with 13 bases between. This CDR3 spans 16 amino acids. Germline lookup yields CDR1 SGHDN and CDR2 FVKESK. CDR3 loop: CASSPQGRSSYNEQFF. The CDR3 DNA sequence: TGTGCCAGCAGCCCACAGGGCCGAAGCTCCTACAATGAGCAGTTCTTC.

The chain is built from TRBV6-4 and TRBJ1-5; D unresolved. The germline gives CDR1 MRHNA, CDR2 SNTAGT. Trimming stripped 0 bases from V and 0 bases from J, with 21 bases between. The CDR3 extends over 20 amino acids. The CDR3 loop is CASSDSNDCRQYFSNQPQHF. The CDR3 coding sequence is TGTGCCAGCAGTGACTCGAATGACTGCCGCCAATACTTTAGCAATCAGCCCCAGCATTTT.

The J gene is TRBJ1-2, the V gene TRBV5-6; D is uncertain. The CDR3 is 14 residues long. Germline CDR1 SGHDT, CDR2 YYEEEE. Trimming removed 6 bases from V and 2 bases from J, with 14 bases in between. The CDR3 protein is CASNPSTSNYGYTF. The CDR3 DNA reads TGTGCCAGCAATCCTAGCACGTCCAACTATGGCTACACCTTC. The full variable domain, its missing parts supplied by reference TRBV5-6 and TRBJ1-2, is DAGVTQSPTHLIKTRGQQVTLRCSPKSGHDTVSWYQQALGQGPQFIFQYYEEEERQRGNFPDRFSGHQFPNYSSELNVNALLLGDSALYLCASNPSTSNYGYTFGSGTRLTVV.